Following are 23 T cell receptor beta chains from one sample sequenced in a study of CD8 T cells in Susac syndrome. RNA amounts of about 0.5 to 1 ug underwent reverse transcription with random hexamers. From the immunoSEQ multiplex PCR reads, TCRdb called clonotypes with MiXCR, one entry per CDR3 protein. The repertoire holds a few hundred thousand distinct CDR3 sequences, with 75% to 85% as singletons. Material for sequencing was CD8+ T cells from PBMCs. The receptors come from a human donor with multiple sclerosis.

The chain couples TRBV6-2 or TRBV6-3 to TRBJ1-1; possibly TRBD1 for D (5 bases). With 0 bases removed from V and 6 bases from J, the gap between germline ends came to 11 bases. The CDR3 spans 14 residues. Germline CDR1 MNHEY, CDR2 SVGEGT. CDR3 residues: CASSYSGVSAEAFF. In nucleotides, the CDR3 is TGTGCCAGCAGTTACTCGGGGGTGTCAGCTGAAGCTTTCTTT.

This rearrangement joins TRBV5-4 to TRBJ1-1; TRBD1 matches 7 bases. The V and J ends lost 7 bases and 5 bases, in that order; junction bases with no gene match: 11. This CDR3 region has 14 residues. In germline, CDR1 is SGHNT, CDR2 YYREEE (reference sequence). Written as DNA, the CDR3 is TGTGCCAGCGGCTCGGGACAGCATCCTACTGAAGCTTTCTTT. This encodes CASGSGQHPTEAFF. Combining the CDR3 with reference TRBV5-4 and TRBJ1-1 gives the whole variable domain ETGVTQSPTHLIKTRGQQVTLRCSSQSGHNTVSWYQQALGQGPQFIFQYYREEENGRGNFPPRFSGLQFPNYSSELNVNALELDDSALYLCASGSGQHPTEAFFGQGTRLTVV.

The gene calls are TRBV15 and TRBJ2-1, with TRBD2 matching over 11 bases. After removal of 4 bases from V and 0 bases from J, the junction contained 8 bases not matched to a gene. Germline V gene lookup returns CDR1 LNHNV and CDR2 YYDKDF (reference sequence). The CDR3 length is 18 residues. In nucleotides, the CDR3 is TGTGCCACCAGCAAGATAGCGGGAGGGATGAGCTCCTACAATGAGCAGTTCTTC. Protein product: CATSKIAGGMSSYNEQFF. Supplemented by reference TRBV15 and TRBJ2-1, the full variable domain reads DAMVIQNPRYQVTQFGKPVTLSCSQTLNHNVMYWYQQKSSQAPKLLFHYYDKDFNNEADTPDNFQSRRPNTSFCFLDIRSPGLGDTAMYLCATSKIAGGMSSYNEQFFGPGTRLTVL.

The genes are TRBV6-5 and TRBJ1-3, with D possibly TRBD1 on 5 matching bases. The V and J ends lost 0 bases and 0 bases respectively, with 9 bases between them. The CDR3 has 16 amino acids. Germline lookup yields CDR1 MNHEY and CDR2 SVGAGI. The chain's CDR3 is CASSYSTGDSGNTIYF. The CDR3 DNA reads TGTGCCAGCAGTTACTCGACGGGGGACTCTGGAAACACCATATATTTT.

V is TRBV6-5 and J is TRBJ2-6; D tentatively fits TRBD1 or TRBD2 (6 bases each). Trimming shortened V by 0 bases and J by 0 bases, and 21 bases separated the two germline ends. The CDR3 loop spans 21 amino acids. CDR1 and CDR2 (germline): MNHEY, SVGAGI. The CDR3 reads CASSYSKSGASISSGANVLTF. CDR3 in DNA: TGTGCCAGCAGTTACTCGAAATCGGGGGCTAGCATCTCCTCTGGGGCCAACGTCCTGACTTTC.

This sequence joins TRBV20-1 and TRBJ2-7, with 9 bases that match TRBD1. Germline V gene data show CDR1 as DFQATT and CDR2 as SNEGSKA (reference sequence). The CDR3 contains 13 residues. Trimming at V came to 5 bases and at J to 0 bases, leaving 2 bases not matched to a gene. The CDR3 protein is CSASGQGSYEQYF. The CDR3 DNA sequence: TGCAGTGCTTCGGGACAGGGCTCCTACGAGCAGTACTTC.

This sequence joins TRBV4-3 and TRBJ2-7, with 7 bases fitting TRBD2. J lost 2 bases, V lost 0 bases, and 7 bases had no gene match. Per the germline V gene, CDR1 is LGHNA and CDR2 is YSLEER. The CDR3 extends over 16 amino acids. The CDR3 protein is CASSQDFASGAYEQYF. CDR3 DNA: TGCGCCAGCAGCCAAGATTTCGCTAGCGGAGCCTACGAGCAGTACTTC.

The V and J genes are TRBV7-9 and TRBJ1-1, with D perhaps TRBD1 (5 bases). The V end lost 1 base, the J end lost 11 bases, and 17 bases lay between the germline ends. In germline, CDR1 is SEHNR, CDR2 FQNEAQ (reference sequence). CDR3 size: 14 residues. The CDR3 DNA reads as TGTGCCAGCAGCTTAGAAGGTGCGAGGGGAGAGGCTTTCTTT. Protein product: CASSLEGARGEAFF.

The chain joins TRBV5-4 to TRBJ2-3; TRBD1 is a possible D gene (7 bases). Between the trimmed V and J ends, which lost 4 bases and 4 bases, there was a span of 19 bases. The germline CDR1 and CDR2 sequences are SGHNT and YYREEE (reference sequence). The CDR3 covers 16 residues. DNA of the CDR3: TGTGCCAGCAGCCCGGTGGGCCAGGGGGAGGCAGATACGCAGTATTTT. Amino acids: CASSPVGQGEADTQYF.

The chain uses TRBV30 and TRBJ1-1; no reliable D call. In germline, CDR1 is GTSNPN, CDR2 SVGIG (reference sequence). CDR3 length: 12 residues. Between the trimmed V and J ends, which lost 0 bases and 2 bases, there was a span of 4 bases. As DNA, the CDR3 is TGTGCCTGGAGTGTAGTTAACACTGAAGCTTTCTTT. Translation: CAWSVVNTEAFF.

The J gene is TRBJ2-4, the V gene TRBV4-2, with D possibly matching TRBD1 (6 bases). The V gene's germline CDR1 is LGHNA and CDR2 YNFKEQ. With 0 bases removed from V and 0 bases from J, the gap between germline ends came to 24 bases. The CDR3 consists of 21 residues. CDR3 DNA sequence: TGTGCCAGCAGCCAAGATTTAGGGGGAAGCGGACCCGCTCTAGCCAAAAACATTCAGTACTTC. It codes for CASSQDLGGSGPALAKNIQYF.

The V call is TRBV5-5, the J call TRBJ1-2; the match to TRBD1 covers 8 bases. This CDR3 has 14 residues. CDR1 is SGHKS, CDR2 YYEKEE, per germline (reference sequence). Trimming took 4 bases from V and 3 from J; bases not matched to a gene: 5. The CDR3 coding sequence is TGTGCCAGCAGCCACTCGACAGGGGACTATGGCTACACCTTC. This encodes CASSHSTGDYGYTF.

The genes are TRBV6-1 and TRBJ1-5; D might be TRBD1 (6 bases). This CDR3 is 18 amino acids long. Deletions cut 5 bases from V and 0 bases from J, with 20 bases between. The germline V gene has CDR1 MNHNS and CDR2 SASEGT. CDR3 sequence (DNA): TGTGCCAGCAGTCCACAACAGGGCCATCGATATAGCAATCAGCCCCAGCATTTT. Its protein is CASSPQQGHRYSNQPQHF.

The DNA for the CDR3 is TGTGCCAGCAGCCCCGGGTATGGGACAGGGACCTACGAGCAGTACTTC. Translation gives CASSPGYGTGTYEQYF. The V call is TRBV7-2, the J call TRBJ2-7; 9 bases are a match to TRBD1. The CDR3 totals 16 residues. Germline V CDR1 and CDR2: SGHTA, FQGNSA. V lost 5 bases and J lost 2; bases outside the gene matches: 10. Complete variable domain (other parts from reference TRBV7-2 and TRBJ2-7): GAGVSQSPSNKVTEKGKDVELRCDPISGHTALYWYRQSLGQGLEFLIYFQGNSAPDKSGLPSDRFSAERTGGSVSTLTIQRTQQEDSAVYLCASSPGYGTGTYEQYFGPGTRLTVT.

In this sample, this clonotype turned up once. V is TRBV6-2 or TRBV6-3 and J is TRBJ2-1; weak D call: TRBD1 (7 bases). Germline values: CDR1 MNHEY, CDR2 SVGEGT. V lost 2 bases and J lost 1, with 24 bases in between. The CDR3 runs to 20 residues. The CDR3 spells CASSYAGTAVAGGSYNEQFF. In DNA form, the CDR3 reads TGTGCCAGCAGTTACGCGGGGACAGCCGTTGCTGGGGGTTCCTACAATGAGCAGTTCTTC.

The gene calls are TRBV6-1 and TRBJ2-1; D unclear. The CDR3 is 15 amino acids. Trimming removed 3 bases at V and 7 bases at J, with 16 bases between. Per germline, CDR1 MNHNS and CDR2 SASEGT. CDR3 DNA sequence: TGTGCCAGCAGTGAGGTCCCAAACTACTCTAATGAGCAGTTCTTC. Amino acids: CASSEVPNYSNEQFF.

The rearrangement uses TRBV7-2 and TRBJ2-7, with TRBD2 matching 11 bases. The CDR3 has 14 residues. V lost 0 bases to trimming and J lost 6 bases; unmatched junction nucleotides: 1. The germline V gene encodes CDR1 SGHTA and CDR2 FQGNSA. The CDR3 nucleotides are TGTGCCAGCAGCTTAGCACTAGCGGGGGCCGAGCAGTACTTC. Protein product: CASSLALAGAEQYF.

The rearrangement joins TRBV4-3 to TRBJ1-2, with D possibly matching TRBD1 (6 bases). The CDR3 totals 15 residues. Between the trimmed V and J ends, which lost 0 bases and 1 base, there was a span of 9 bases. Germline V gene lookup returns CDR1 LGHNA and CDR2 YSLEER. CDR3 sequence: CASSQDLDSNYGYTF. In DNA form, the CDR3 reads TGCGCCAGCAGCCAAGATCTGGACAGTAACTATGGCTACACCTTC.

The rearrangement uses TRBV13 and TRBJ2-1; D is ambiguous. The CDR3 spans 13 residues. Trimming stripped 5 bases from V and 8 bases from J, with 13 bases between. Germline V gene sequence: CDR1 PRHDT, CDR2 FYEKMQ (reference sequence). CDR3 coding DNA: TGTGCCAGCAGCCCCGCCCCCAAGGATGAGCAGTTCTTC. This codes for CASSPAPKDEQFF.

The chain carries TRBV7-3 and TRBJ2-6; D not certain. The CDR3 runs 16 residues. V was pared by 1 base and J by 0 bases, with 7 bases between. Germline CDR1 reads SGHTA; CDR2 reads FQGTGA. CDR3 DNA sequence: TGTGCCAGCAGCTTAAACCCCTTCTCTGGGGCCAACGTCCTGACTTTC. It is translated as CASSLNPFSGANVLTF.

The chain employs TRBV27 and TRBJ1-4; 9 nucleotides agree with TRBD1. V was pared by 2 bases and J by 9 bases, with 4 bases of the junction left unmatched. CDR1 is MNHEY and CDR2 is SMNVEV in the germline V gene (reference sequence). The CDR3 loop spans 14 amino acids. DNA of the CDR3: TGTGCCAGCAGTTTAGGACAGGGGAGGAAAAAACTGTTTTTT. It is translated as CASSLGQGRKKLFF.

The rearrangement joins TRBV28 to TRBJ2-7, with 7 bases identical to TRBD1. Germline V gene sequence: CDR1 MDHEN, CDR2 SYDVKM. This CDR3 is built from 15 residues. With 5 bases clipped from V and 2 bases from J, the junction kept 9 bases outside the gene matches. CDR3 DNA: TGTGCCAGCAGTCCACTCAGCGACAGGGCCTACGAGCAGTACTTC. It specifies CASSPLSDRAYEQYF.

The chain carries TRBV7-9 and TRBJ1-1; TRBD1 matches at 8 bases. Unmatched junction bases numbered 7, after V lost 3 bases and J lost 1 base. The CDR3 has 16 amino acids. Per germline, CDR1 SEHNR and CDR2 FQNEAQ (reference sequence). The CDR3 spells CASSFPLTGGNTEAFF. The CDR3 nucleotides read TGTGCCAGCAGCTTTCCCCTTACAGGGGGGAACACTGAAGCTTTCTTT. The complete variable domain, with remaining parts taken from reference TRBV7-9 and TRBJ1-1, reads DTGVSQNPRHKITKRGQNVTFRCDPISEHNRLYWYRQTLGQGPEFLTYFQNEAQLEKSRLLSDRFSAERPKGSFSTLEIQRTEQGDSAMYLCASSFPLTGGNTEAFFGQGTRLTVV.